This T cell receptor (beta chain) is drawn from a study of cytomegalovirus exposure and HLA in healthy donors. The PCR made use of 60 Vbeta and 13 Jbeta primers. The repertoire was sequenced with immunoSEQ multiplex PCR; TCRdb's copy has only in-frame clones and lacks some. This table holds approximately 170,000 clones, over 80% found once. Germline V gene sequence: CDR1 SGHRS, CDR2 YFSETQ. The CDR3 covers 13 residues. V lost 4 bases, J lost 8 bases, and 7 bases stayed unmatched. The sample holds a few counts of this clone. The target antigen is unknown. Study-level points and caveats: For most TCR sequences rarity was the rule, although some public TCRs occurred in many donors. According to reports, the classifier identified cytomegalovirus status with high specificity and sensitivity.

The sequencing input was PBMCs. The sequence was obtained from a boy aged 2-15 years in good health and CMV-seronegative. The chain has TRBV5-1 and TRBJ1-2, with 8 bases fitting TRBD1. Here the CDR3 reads CASSVTGVQGYTF. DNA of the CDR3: TGCGCCAGCAGCGTGACAGGGGTACAGGGCTACACCTTC.